This T cell receptor beta chain was obtained from a study of cytomegalovirus exposure and HLA in healthy donors. J was trimmed by 10 bases and V by 7 bases; bases with no gene match: 8. This CDR3 is 14 amino acids long. Germline CDR1 MNHNS, CDR2 SASEGT. This PCR relied on a set of 60 Vbeta primers and 13 Jbeta primers. The method was immunoSEQ multiplex PCR; TCRdb's version includes in-frame clones alone and lacks a portion of them. This sample's table reports 140,000 to 150,000 clones. V usage is TRBV6-1 and J usage is TRBJ2-1; 12 nucleotides match TRBD2. This receptor was taken from a male donor in good health and CMV-seronegative. Material: PBMCs. The CDR3 loop is CASTPGLAGREQFF. CDR3 DNA sequence: TGTGCCAGCACCCCAGGACTAGCGGGAAGAGAGCAGTTCTTC.